This T cell receptor (beta chain) was sequenced during a study of cytomegalovirus exposure and HLA in healthy donors. Background on the study: Tens of millions of unique TCRs from HLA-typed donors made up an early data release.

To note about this clone: Antigen unknown.

Study-wide points: Specific recognition of CMV antigens was confirmed in vitro for a few chains (all CMV-associated).

J was trimmed by 2 bases and V by 2 bases; bases with no gene match: 0. Germline assignment: CDR1 MNHEY and CDR2 SMNVEV (reference sequence). This CDR3 has 15 amino acids. Primers included in the PCR were 60 Vbeta and 13 Jbeta primers. Repertoires were generated with immunoSEQ multiplex PCR, while TCRdb's copy carries only in-frame clones and drops some. The profile shows around 110,000 clones, approximately 81% of them singletons. Sequencing used PBMCs. The sequence was collected from a woman in her 30s in good health and CMV-seronegative. This chain connects TRBV27 to TRBJ2-1; 10 bases align to TRBD1. The DNA for the CDR3 is TGTGCCAGCAGTTTAGGACAGGGGGCCTACAATGAGCAGTTCTTC. It codes for CASSLGQGAYNEQFF.